This is a list of T cell receptor beta chains from one sample in a study of PD-1 blockade in classical Hodgkin lymphoma. Only in-frame clones appear in the TCRdb table, and some are missing; sequencing was by immunoSEQ multiplex PCR. The data contain about 3,000 clones, 80% of them singletons. The sequencing sample was made of CD8+ T cells from blood. The receptor set was obtained from a human donor with classical Hodgkin lymphoma. CDR3s include the opening cysteine and the closing phenylalanine or tryptophan. A D gene is named only where the DNA matches it firmly. For some rows the clone size is stated as once, few or many, or as a class when expanded; others skip it.

size	J	V	D	CDR3	DNA
NA	TRBJ1-1	TRBV29-1	NA	CSVVTSMNTEAFF	TGCAGCGTTGTTACTAGCATGAACACTGAAGCTTTCTTT
NA	TRBJ1-5	TRBV5-1	NA	CASSLVGAQPQHF	TGCGCCAGCAGCTTGGTAGGGGCTCAGCCCCAGCATTTT
NA	TRBJ2-1	TRBV15	TRBD2	CATSSTRLAAYNEQFF	TGTGCCACCAGCAGTACACGACTAGCGGCCTACAATGAGCAGTTCTTC
hyperexpanded	TRBJ1-2	TRBV27	NA	CASSPIDSLNYGYTF	TGTGCCAGCAGTCCAATAGACAGCCTTAACTATGGCTACACCTTC
NA	TRBJ1-5	TRBV4-1	NA	CASSQYFGGNQPQHF	TGCGCCAGCAGCCAATATTTCGGGGGCAATCAGCCCCAGCATTTT
NA	TRBJ2-5	TRBV5-6	NA	CASSLFETLGETQYF	TGTGCCAGCAGCTTGTTTGAGACACTAGGGGAGACCCAGTACTTC
few	TRBJ2-1	TRBV25-1	NA	CASSVYRVGEQFF	TGTGCCAGCAGTGTCTACAGGGTTGGTGAGCAGTTCTTC
few	TRBJ2-6	TRBV9	NA	CASSVDSGANVLTF	TGTGCCAGCAGCGTAGACTCTGGGGCCAACGTCCTGACTTTC
NA	TRBJ2-1	TRBV29-1	TRBD1	CSVEGDRKVSNEQFF	TGCAGCGTTGAAGGGGACAGAAAGGTCTCTAATGAGCAGTTCTTC
NA	TRBJ1-3	TRBV4-3	NA	CASSPRTDGNTIYF	TGCGCCAGCAGCCCAAGGACGGATGGAAACACCATATATTTT
NA	TRBJ2-7	TRBV7-8	TRBD1	CASSMATGGNEQYF	TGTGCCAGCAGCATGGCGACAGGGGGAAACGAGCAGTACTTC
NA	TRBJ2-3	TRBV5-4	TRBD1	CASSLGGTGRHTQYF	TGTGCCAGCAGCTTGGGGGGGACAGGGAGGCATACGCAGTATTTT
NA	TRBJ2-7	TRBV4-3	NA	CASSQGRREQYF	TGCGCCAGCAGCCAAGGAAGGCGGGAGCAGTACTTC